Listed here are 31 T cell receptor beta chains from one sample, sequenced in a study of T cell responses to AZD1222 COVID-19 vaccine. Profiling relied on immunoSEQ multiplex PCR, and the TCRdb table lists in-frame clones only, not all of them. This table has 35,000 to 55,000 clones, over 80% appearing once. This specimen consisted of peripheral blood, obtained on day 0 of AZD1222 vaccination. The receptors were gathered from an adult in good health.

This sequence joins TRBV7-6 and TRBJ2-3, with D unclear. V was pared by 2 bases and J by 2 bases, with 8 bases between. CDR3 size: 14 residues. Germline V lookup: CDR1 SGHVS, CDR2 FNYEAQ. The CDR3 spells CASSLTPATDTQYF. The CDR3 nucleotides read TGTGCCAGCAGCTTAACCCCCGCCACAGATACGCAGTATTTT.

This clone was found once. The V call is TRBV7-2, the J call TRBJ2-2, with D possibly matching TRBD1 (5 bases). Germline V gives CDR1 SGHTA, CDR2 FQGNSA. The CDR3 loop spans 16 amino acids. Between the trimmed V and J ends, which lost 1 base and 5 bases, there was a span of 14 bases. CDR3 residues: CASSLERTQNTGELFF. As DNA, the CDR3 is TGTGCCAGCAGCTTAGAGAGGACACAAAATACCGGGGAGCTGTTTTTT.

V and J are TRBV6-6 and TRBJ2-1; 10 bases are a match to TRBD1. The CDR3 spans 15 residues. Germline-derived CDR1 and CDR2 are MNHNY and SVGAGI (reference sequence). The V gene end was trimmed by 6 bases and the J gene end by 6 bases; junction bases not matched to a gene: 8. Here the CDR3 DNA reads TGTGCCAGCAGGGACCGGGACAGGGGCTTCAATGAGCAGTTCTTC. This translates into CASRDRDRGFNEQFF.

This clone was seen a few times. V usage is TRBV7-3 and J usage is TRBJ2-5; the match to TRBD1 covers 10 bases. V shed 5 bases, J shed 1 base, and the junction held 4 bases outside the gene matches. Looked up from germline, CDR1 is SGHTA and CDR2 is FQGTGA. There are 15 residues in the CDR3. Here the CDR3 reads CASSPTGGLQETQYF. As DNA, the CDR3 is TGTGCCAGCAGCCCGACAGGGGGCCTCCAAGAGACCCAGTACTTC.

The CDR3 here is CASSEALGDSYEQYF. As DNA, the CDR3 is TGTGCCAGCAGTGAAGCGCTTGGGGACTCCTACGAGCAGTACTTC. V gene TRBV2 combines with J gene TRBJ2-7; D is uncertain. V shed 0 bases and J shed 0 bases, with 9 bases lying between them. CDR3 size: 15 residues. Germline V gene data show CDR1 as SNHLY and CDR2 as FYNNEI.

This chain links TRBV11-3 with TRBJ2-3, with D perhaps TRBD2 (6 bases). CDR1 is SGHNT and CDR2 is YENEEA in the germline V gene. CDR3 length: 16 amino acids. Trimming left V 7 bases short and J 3 bases short, with 20 bases between. The CDR3 nucleotides read TGTGCCAGCACCACCTACGGGGGTCGCTGGACAGATACGCAGTATTTT. This encodes CASTTYGGRWTDTQYF.

J is TRBJ2-7 and V is TRBV30; D gene unclear. The ends were cut back, 2 bases at V and 7 bases at J, with 9 bases in the middle. The V gene's germline CDR1 is GTSNPN and CDR2 SVGIG (reference sequence). The CDR3 consists of 11 residues. As DNA, the CDR3 is TGTGCCTGGAGTTTCGGGTTTGAGCAGTACTTC. This codes for CAWSFGFEQYF.

The chain employs TRBV28 and TRBJ2-6, with D perhaps TRBD1 or TRBD2 (5 bases each). This CDR3 has 17 amino acids. Between the trimmed V and J ends, which lost 7 bases and 0 bases, there was a span of 16 bases. Germline values: CDR1 MDHEN, CDR2 SYDVKM. Written as DNA, the CDR3 is TGTGCCAGCACTAGCCCCCTAACAGGCTCTGGGGCCAACGTCCTGACTTTC. This sequence encodes CASTSPLTGSGANVLTF.

The chain couples TRBV3-1 (or the pseudogene TRBV3-2) to TRBJ2-2; tentative D call: TRBD1 (6 bases). Germline values: CDR1 LGHDT, CDR2 YNNKEL (reference sequence). CDR3 length: 16 residues. The V gene lost 1 base and the J gene lost 5 bases, with 14 bases spanning the gap. The CDR3: CASSQGLPQGTGELFF. CDR3 sequence (DNA): TGTGCCAGCAGCCAAGGCCTACCACAGGGAACCGGGGAGCTGTTTTTT.

The chain uses TRBV13 and TRBJ2-7, with D possibly matching TRBD1 (6 bases). Germline CDR1 is PRHDT and CDR2 is FYEKMQ (reference sequence). The CDR3 has 14 amino acids. V lost 6 bases and J 1 base, leaving 13 bases between the germline ends. CDR3 DNA sequence: TGTGCCAGCAGACGGGGTCAGGGGTCCTACGAGCAGTACTTC. Protein product: CASRRGQGSYEQYF.

The chain combines TRBV7-6 with TRBJ2-1, with D unresolved. Trimming removed 6 bases at V and 7 bases at J, with 10 bases between. The CDR3 loop spans 12 amino acids. Per the germline V gene, CDR1 is SGHVS and CDR2 is FNYEAQ. In nucleotides, the CDR3 is TGTGCCAGCAGTGGTGCTGTGAATGAGCAGTTCTTC. Encoded protein: CASSGAVNEQFF.

V is TRBV29-1 and J is TRBJ2-3; D uncertain. Germline V gene lookup returns CDR1 SQVTM and CDR2 ANQGSEA. This CDR3 region has 14 residues. The ends were cut back, 7 bases at V and 1 base at J, with 15 bases in the middle. CDR3 DNA: TGCAGCGCCGAGAGAAGCCCGGGCACAGATACGCAGTATTTT. Residues: CSAERSPGTDTQYF.

The chain employs TRBV20-1 and TRBJ2-1; the D gene is possibly TRBD2 (6 bases). Germline assignment: CDR1 DFQATT and CDR2 SNEGSKA (reference sequence). The CDR3 sequence is 14 residues long. V was pared by 3 bases and J by 8 bases, with 17 bases between. The CDR3 DNA is TGCAGTGCTAGTGGACTACCGGGGCGATATGAGCAGTTCTTC. As protein: CSASGLPGRYEQFF.

This clone was observed a handful of times. The V and J genes are TRBV18 and TRBJ1-5; 7 bases fit TRBD1. Trimming at V came to 8 bases and at J to 5 bases, leaving 9 bases not matched to a gene. Germline V gene sequence: CDR1 KGHSH, CDR2 LQKENI. This CDR3 comprises 14 residues. Here the CDR3 DNA reads TGTGCCAGCGAGGGACGCAGGGGGGATCAGCCCCAGCATTTT. It yields the protein CASEGRRGDQPQHF. The entire variable domain, with the rest obtained from reference TRBV18 and TRBJ1-5, is as follows: NAGVMQNPRHLVRRRGQEARLRCSPMKGHSHVYWYRQLPEEGLKFMVYLQKENIIDESGMPKERFSAEFPKEGPSILRIQQVVRGDSAAYFCASEGRRGDQPQHFGDGTRLSIL.

This clone was observed once. V usage is TRBV7-8 and J usage is TRBJ2-1; 10 nucleotides agree with TRBD2. The CDR3 spans 16 residues. V dropped 4 bases and J dropped 3; count of bases not matched to a gene: 6. Germline V gene sequence: CDR1 SGHVS, CDR2 FQNEAQ. In DNA form, the CDR3 reads TGTGCCAGCAGCTCCTTAGCGGGAGGTTACTACAATGAGCAGTTCTTC. The encoded protein is CASSSLAGGYYNEQFF.

The rearrangement joins TRBV5-1 to TRBJ2-7; D is unclear. Trimming removed 4 bases at V and 0 bases at J, with 11 bases between. The germline gives CDR1 SGHRS, CDR2 YFSETQ. CDR3 size: 14 residues. Written as DNA, the CDR3 is TGCGCCAGCAGCCCACAGTACTCCTCCTACGAGCAGTACTTC. This encodes CASSPQYSSYEQYF.

The sample holds a few counts of this clone. The rearrangement joins TRBV27 to TRBJ2-7, with D possibly being TRBD2 (5 bases). The length of the CDR3 is 13 residues. Germline CDR1 and CDR2: MNHEY and SMNVEV (reference sequence). The V gene lost 5 bases and the J gene lost 2 bases, with 10 bases spanning the gap. The CDR3 reads CASSAGGPYEQYF. Here the CDR3 DNA reads TGTGCCAGCAGTGCGGGTGGCCCCTACGAGCAGTACTTC.

The V and J genes are TRBV5-1 and TRBJ2-5, with TRBD1 as a possible D gene (6 bases). The CDR3 covers 14 residues. V gave up 4 bases and J gave up 2 bases, with 12 bases separating them. Germline CDR1 and CDR2: SGHRS and YFSETQ. The CDR3, as DNA: TGCGCCAGCAGCGGGCAGGGGCAGCAAGAGACCCAGTACTTC. It codes for CASSGQGQQETQYF.

The gene calls are TRBV29-1 and TRBJ2-7, with no clear D. The CDR3 is 13 residues long. Between the trimmed V and J ends, which lost 7 bases and 0 bases, there was a span of 13 bases. The germline CDR1 and CDR2 sequences are SQVTM and ANQGSEA. The CDR3 reads CSARAGSSYEQYF. CDR3 coding DNA: TGCAGCGCCCGAGCCGGAAGCTCCTACGAGCAGTACTTC.

The rearrangement joins TRBV29-1 to TRBJ2-5; 7 nucleotides line up with TRBD2. Per the germline V gene, CDR1 is SQVTM and CDR2 is ANQGSEA. V lost 4 bases to trimming and J lost 4 bases; unmatched junction nucleotides: 9. There are 14 residues in the CDR3. The CDR3 spells CSVGWGGRRETQYF. CDR3 nucleotides: TGCAGCGTTGGGTGGGGGGGTAGACGAGAGACCCAGTACTTC. Complete variable domain (other parts from reference TRBV29-1 and TRBJ2-5): SAVISQKPSRDICQRGTSLTIQCQVDSQVTMMFWYRQQPGQSLTLIATANQGSEATYESGFVIDKFPISRPNLTFSTLTVSNMSPEDSSIYLCSVGWGGRRETQYFGPGTRLLVL.

In its sample, this clone was seen once. This rearrangement joins TRBV6-2 or TRBV6-3 to TRBJ1-5; D gene uncertain. In germline, CDR1 is MNHEY, CDR2 SVGEGT. V was shortened by 6 bases and J by 0 bases, with 12 bases between the two germline ends. The CDR3 is 15 residues long. CDR3 amino acids: CASSLGRISNQPQHF. The CDR3, as DNA: TGTGCCAGCAGCCTTGGGAGGATTAGCAATCAGCCCCAGCATTTT.

The genes are TRBV7-2 and TRBJ1-2, with a weak D call TRBD1 (5 bases). Germline CDR1 SGHTA, CDR2 FQGNSA. V was trimmed by 1 base and J by 0 bases, leaving 9 bases between them. CDR3 length: 15 residues. In DNA, the CDR3 is TGTGCCAGCAGCTTAGAACTGGGGGCTAACTATGGCTACACCTTC. This sequence encodes CASSLELGANYGYTF.

This chain links TRBV7-8 with TRBJ1-1; D is possibly TRBD1 (6 bases). Trimming left V 2 bases short and J 7 bases short, with 20 bases between. This CDR3 comprises 16 residues. Germline values: CDR1 SGHVS, CDR2 FQNEAQ. CDR3 DNA sequence: TGTGCCAGCAGCTTAAACCCCGTACAGGGCGGCGGTGAAGCTTTCTTT. Protein product: CASSLNPVQGGGEAFF. Variable domain in full (rest from reference TRBV7-8 and TRBJ1-1): GAGVSQSPRYKVAKRGQDVALRCDPISGHVSLFWYQQALGQGPEFLTYFQNEAQLDKSGLPSDRFFAERPEGSVSTLKIQRTQQEDSAVYLCASSLNPVQGGGEAFFGQGTRLTVV.

This clone was recorded only once. The chain uses TRBV11-3 and TRBJ2-5, with TRBD2 matching over 13 bases. J gave up 4 bases and V 4 bases, and 6 bases lay outside the gene matches. Germline CDR1 and CDR2: SGHNT and YENEEA. The CDR3 extends over 16 amino acids. The DNA for the CDR3 is TGTGCCAGCAGCTCCAGGACTAGCGGGGGTCGAGAGACCCAGTACTTC. This sequence encodes CASSSRTSGGRETQYF.

The genes are TRBV11-2 and TRBJ2-7; 10 bases match TRBD2. Looked up from germline, CDR1 is SGHAT and CDR2 is FQNNGV. J was trimmed by 3 bases and V by 5 bases; bases with no gene match: 16. This CDR3 region has 18 residues. The CDR3 coding sequence is TGTGCCAGCAGCCCCCCCTGGGTTCGGCTAGCGGGAGTCTACGAGCAGTACTTC. This gives the protein CASSPPWVRLAGVYEQYF.

This chain joins TRBV6-5 and TRBJ1-1; D is perhaps TRBD1 (6 bases). Germline V gene sequence: CDR1 MNHEY, CDR2 SVGAGI. Trimming pared 2 bases from V and 0 bases from J, leaving 10 bases between. This CDR3 is 15 amino acids long. The CDR3 region is CASSYVGAMNTEAFF. The CDR3 nucleotides read TGTGCCAGCAGTTACGTGGGGGCCATGAACACTGAAGCTTTCTTT.

The chain links TRBV2 to TRBJ1-5, with 9 bases lining up with TRBD1. V dropped 4 bases and J dropped 7; count of bases not matched to a gene: 8. The CDR3 totals 15 residues. Germline CDR1 reads SNHLY; CDR2 reads FYNNEI. CDR3 in DNA: TGTGCCAGCAGTGCGGACAGGGGATACCCACAGCCCCAGCATTTT. It yields the protein CASSADRGYPQPQHF. The full variable domain, its missing parts supplied by reference TRBV2 and TRBJ1-5, is EPEVTQTPSHQVTQMGQEVILRCVPISNHLYFYWYRQILGQKVEFLVSFYNNEISEKSEIFDDQFSVERPDGSNFTLKIRSTKLEDSAMYFCASSADRGYPQPQHFGDGTRLSIL.

The chain employs TRBV3-1 (or the pseudogene TRBV3-2) and TRBJ1-1; D is ambiguous. V lost 4 bases, J lost 1 base, and 7 bases lay in between. Germline CDR1 is LGHDT and CDR2 is YNNKEL (reference sequence). The CDR3 extends over 13 amino acids. The CDR3 sequence: CASSRSRNTEAFF. As DNA, the CDR3 is TGTGCCAGCAGCCGTAGTAGGAACACTGAAGCTTTCTTT.

V is TRBV28 and J is TRBJ1-1; possible D gene TRBD1, 5 bases. The CDR3 is 14 amino acids. The ends were cut back, 6 bases at V and 3 bases at J, with 14 bases in the middle. CDR1 is MDHEN and CDR2 is SYDVKM in the germline V gene. The CDR3 coding sequence is TGTGCCAGCAGGTCGGGCCAGGGCGACACTGAAGCTTTCTTT. It translates to CASRSGQGDTEAFF. The complete variable domain, with remaining parts taken from reference TRBV28 and TRBJ1-1, reads DVKVTQSSRYLVKRTGEKVFLECVQDMDHENMFWYRQDPGLGLRLIYFSYDVKMKEKGDIPEGYSVSREKKERFSLILESASTNQTSMYLCASRSGQGDTEAFFGQGTRLTVV.

The rearrangement uses TRBV19 and TRBJ1-1, with a possible D match to TRBD1 (6 bases). Looked up from germline, CDR1 is LNHDA and CDR2 is SQIVND (reference sequence). The CDR3 runs to 20 residues. V lost 1 base and J lost 0, with 24 bases in between. CDR3 sequence: CASSIARILDRTNMNTEAFF. The CDR3 DNA follows: TGTGCCAGTAGTATAGCCCGAATCCTAGACAGGACTAATATGAACACTGAAGCTTTCTTT.

J is TRBJ1-5 and V is TRBV15; TRBD1 matches at 8 bases. Germline trimming cut 0 bases from V and 2 bases from J; bases unmatched to any gene: 3. CDR3 size: 16 residues. CDR1 LNHNV and CDR2 YYDKDF come from the germline V gene (reference sequence). The CDR3, as DNA: TGTGCCACCAGCAGAGACGGGACAGGCGGCAATCAGCCCCAGCATTTT. This encodes CATSRDGTGGNQPQHF.